The 8 T cell receptor beta chains below were found in one sample sequenced in a study of a mutant IDH1 vaccine in newly diagnosed glioma (dated by TCRdb to about 2021). Libraries came from the immunoSEQ multiplex PCR assay. In its TCRdb copy, this immuneACCESS table keeps in-frame sequences only and misses some clones. Where compared with another copy, unresolved V genes explain less than half of these, and the others have no known cause. This sample holds 50,000 or so clones; about 91% were observed only once. Together, the top ten hold around 2.5% of the sample. Which antigens these TCRs recognize remains unknown. The time point label, as the study defines it: week 11, during vaccination. Each vaccine dose, consisting of 300 ug of a 20-mer mutant IDH1 peptide in Montanide, was administered subcutaneously with topical imiquimod. The input for sequencing was PBMCs, taken from a glioma patient whose treatment included an IDH1 peptide vaccine. These receptors were obtained from a man aged 50-59 years with glioma.

J is TRBJ1-1 and V is TRBV18; D is unclear. Germline V lookup: CDR1 KGHSH, CDR2 LQKENI. Trimming took off 6 bases at V and 7 bases at J, with 15 bases between the two ends. CDR3 size: 13 residues. The CDR3 sequence is CASSPSGGVEAFF. DNA for the CDR3: TGTGCCAGCTCTCCGTCGGGAGGAGTTGAAGCTTTCTTT.

The V gene is TRBV21-1, the J gene TRBJ2-7; the D segment call TRBD1 is taken from the table without a DNA check. TRBV21-1 corresponds to a pseudogene. This CDR3 spans 17 amino acids. The CDR3 bases are TGTGCCAGCAGCACCCGGGGACAGGAATCTTCGGGATACGAGCAGTACTTC. It translates to CASSTRGQESSGYEQYF.

This chain links TRBV7-9 with TRBJ2-7; maybe TRBD1 (6 bases). Trimming took off 0 bases at V and 3 bases at J, with 15 bases between the two ends. Per germline, CDR1 SEHNR and CDR2 FQNEAQ (reference sequence). The CDR3 is made up of 16 amino acids. DNA for the CDR3: TGTGCCAGCAGCTTAGCCCCTGCAGGGGCCTACTACGAGCAGTACTTC. It encodes CASSLAPAGAYYEQYF.

There are a few counts of this clone. The chain has TRBV5-4 and TRBJ1-1; 7 bases map to TRBD1. J lost 2 bases, V lost 4 bases, and 8 bases had no gene match. The CDR3 covers 15 residues. Germline V lookup: CDR1 SGHNT, CDR2 YYREEE (reference sequence). As DNA, the CDR3 is TGTGCCAGCAGCCCACTCGACAGGGCCAACACTGAAGCTTTCTTT. Amino acid sequence: CASSPLDRANTEAFF.

This clone has only one observation. The chain is built from TRBV19 and TRBJ1-1; D is ambiguous. The CDR3 totals 11 residues. From germline, CDR1 is LNHDA and CDR2 SQIVND (reference sequence). Trimming took 5 bases from V and 4 from J, leaving 5 bases between them. The CDR3 coding sequence is TGTGCCAGTAGTCAGGCCACTGAAGCTTTCTTT. Translation: CASSQATEAFF.

The chain has TRBV19 and TRBJ1-1; D gene ambiguous. This CDR3 region has 14 residues. Trimming cost V 7 bases and J 1 base, with 13 bases left between them. Germline CDR1 reads LNHDA; CDR2 reads SQIVND (reference sequence). CDR3 DNA: TGTGCCAGTAAATTGCGGGAACGGAACACTGAAGCTTTCTTT. Its translation is CASKLRERNTEAFF.

V gene TRBV6-1 combines with J gene TRBJ2-2; the D gene is possibly TRBD1 (6 bases). CDR3 length: 16 residues. From germline, CDR1 is MNHNS and CDR2 SASEGT. Trimming shortened V by 4 bases and J by 2 bases, and 14 bases separated the two germline ends. In DNA form, the CDR3 reads TGTGCCAGCAGTGGGGCCGTGGGACACAACACCGGGGAGCTGTTTTTT. Its protein is CASSGAVGHNTGELFF.

The genes are TRBV7-9 and TRBJ2-7; D unresolved. This CDR3 is 13 amino acids long. Trimming took 4 bases from V and 6 from J, leaving 13 bases between them. CDR1 is SEHNR and CDR2 is FQNEAQ in the germline V gene (reference sequence). The CDR3 is CASSSPLVAEQYF. The CDR3 nucleotides read TGTGCCAGCAGCTCCCCTTTAGTAGCCGAGCAGTACTTC.